A single sample is the source of the 25 T cell receptor beta chains below, sequenced in a study of control samples from healthy donors and cancer patients. TCRdb's copy holds only in-frame clones and misses some; the assay was immunoSEQ multiplex PCR. The data contain about 160,000 clones, roughly 95% of them singletons. Input material: blood. Every receptor here comes from a woman younger than 45 in good health.

The chain combines TRBV3-1 (or the pseudogene TRBV3-2) with TRBJ1-2, with a weak D call TRBD1 (5 bases). This CDR3 region has 14 residues. From germline, CDR1 is LGHDT and CDR2 YNNKEL (reference sequence). V was cut by 0 bases and J by 8 bases, with 13 bases left in between. CDR3 bases: TGTGCCAGCAGCCAAGAGACAGAAGCTCTAGGCTACACCTTC. It translates to CASSQETEALGYTF.

In DNA, the CDR3 is TGTGCCAGCAGTGGGGGGTGGGATCATGGCTACACCTTC. Encoded protein: CASSGGWDHGYTF. This chain joins TRBV2 and TRBJ1-2, with D tentatively TRBD1 (5 bases). The CDR3 runs 13 residues. Trimming took 4 bases from V and 6 from J, leaving 12 bases between them. The germline gives CDR1 SNHLY, CDR2 FYNNEI.

Note on this clone: Other nucleotide sequences in the sample specify the same CDR3. The chain couples TRBV6-5 to TRBJ1-2, with D unresolved. V lost 7 bases and J 8 bases, leaving 11 bases between the germline ends. Per germline, CDR1 MNHEY and CDR2 SVGAGI. This CDR3 is built from 11 residues. The CDR3 reads CASKGVGGYTF. The CDR3 DNA sequence: TGTGCCAGCAAAGGTGTAGGAGGCTACACCTTC.

This chain links TRBV9 with TRBJ1-3; D call uncertain. CDR1 is SGDLS, CDR2 YYNGEE, per germline. The length of the CDR3 is 15 residues. V dropped 0 bases and J dropped 0 bases, with 7 bases sitting between them. The CDR3 loop reads CASSVGALSGNTIYF. The CDR3 DNA reads TGTGCCAGCAGCGTAGGGGCCCTCTCTGGAAACACCATATATTTT.

J is TRBJ1-6 and V is TRBV27; D not resolved. Germline CDR1 reads MNHEY; CDR2 reads SMNVEV (reference sequence). V was clipped by 5 bases and J by 8 bases, with 13 bases between them. This CDR3 has 14 amino acids. In DNA form, the CDR3 reads TGTGCCAGCAGTCCGCGGACGGGCTATTCACCCCTCCACTTT. Translation gives CASSPRTGYSPLHF.

The V and J genes are TRBV5-1 and TRBJ2-4, with D hard to call. CDR3 size: 13 residues. V was cut by 0 bases and J by 8 bases, with 9 bases left in between. Germline CDR1 reads SGHRS; CDR2 reads YFSETQ. The CDR3 DNA reads TGCGCCAGCAGCTTGGGAGGTATGGACATTCAGTACTTC. Amino acid sequence: CASSLGGMDIQYF.

This chain connects TRBV12-3 or TRBV12-4 to TRBJ2-7; D ambiguous. The CDR3 loop spans 12 amino acids. Trimming removed 5 bases at V and 3 bases at J, with 8 bases between. CDR3 bases: TGTGCCAGCAGTGTTGGGATCTACGAGCAGTACTTC. Its translation is CASSVGIYEQYF.

The chain links TRBV10-3 to TRBJ2-1; 8 bases fit TRBD2. Germline V lookup: CDR1 ENHRY, CDR2 SYGVKD. The length of the CDR3 is 16 residues. Losses at the gene ends were 4 bases for V and 0 bases for J; bases not matched to a gene: 5. CDR3 bases: TGTGCCATCAGTGGAGCGGGGGAGGGCTCCTACAATGAGCAGTTCTTC. It encodes CAISGAGEGSYNEQFF.

This clone was seen just once. The chain links TRBV28 to TRBJ1-2; 8 bases are a match to TRBD1. The V and J ends lost 4 bases and 3 bases, in that order; junction bases with no gene match: 7. The CDR3 has 15 residues. CDR1 MDHEN and CDR2 SYDVKM come from the germline V gene. CDR3 sequence: CASSSGGRSDYGYTF. CDR3 in DNA: TGTGCCAGCAGTTCAGGGGGCAGATCGGACTATGGCTACACCTTC.

This chain connects TRBV6-5 to TRBJ2-3; no reliable D call. The V gene's germline CDR1 is MNHEY and CDR2 SVGAGI. The CDR3 length is 14 residues. Trimming removed 5 bases at V and 3 bases at J, with 12 bases between. The CDR3 DNA reads TGTGCCAGCAGTCAAACGACTTATACAGATACGCAGTATTTT. Residues: CASSQTTYTDTQYF.

The J gene is TRBJ1-1, the V gene TRBV5-1; 9 nucleotides line up with TRBD1. This CDR3 is built from 14 residues. The germline CDR1 and CDR2 sequences are SGHRS and YFSETQ. V gave up 5 bases and J gave up 10 bases; unmatched junction bases: 12. Here the CDR3 reads CASRIRQGVMIAFF. CDR3 coding DNA: TGCGCCAGCAGGATCCGACAGGGGGTGATGATAGCTTTCTTT.

The chain employs TRBV5-1 and TRBJ1-3, with D possibly TRBD1 on 5 matching bases. CDR1 and CDR2 (germline): SGHRS, YFSETQ. CDR3 length: 17 residues. V lost 0 bases to trimming and J lost 1 base, with 14 bases between them. The CDR3 coding sequence is TGCGCCAGCAGCTTGGGGGGACGGCCAAATTCTGGAAACACCATATATTTT. This sequence encodes CASSLGGRPNSGNTIYF.

V usage is TRBV30 and J usage is TRBJ2-2; 10 positions match TRBD2. J lost 0 bases, V lost 4 bases, and 5 bases had no gene match. Germline values: CDR1 GTSNPN, CDR2 SVGIG (reference sequence). The CDR3 contains 16 residues. CDR3 sequence reads: CAWNTLAGTNTGELFF. CDR3 in DNA: TGTGCCTGGAACACACTAGCGGGAACGAACACCGGGGAGCTGTTTTTT.

The genes are TRBV14 and TRBJ2-2; possibly TRBD1 for D (5 bases). V shed 5 bases and J shed 1 base, with 11 bases lying between them. The germline V gene has CDR1 SGHDN and CDR2 FVKESK. The CDR3 is 15 amino acids. CDR3 region: CASSEQELNTGELFF. Written as DNA, the CDR3 is TGTGCCAGCAGCGAACAGGAACTGAACACCGGGGAGCTGTTTTTT.

This chain connects TRBV5-1 to TRBJ2-7; 12 positions match TRBD1. CDR1 is SGHRS and CDR2 is YFSETQ in the germline V gene. The V gene end was trimmed by 4 bases and the J gene end by 5 bases; junction bases not matched to a gene: 13. This CDR3 is 17 amino acids long. CDR3 nucleotides: TGCGCCAGCAGCCAAAAAAAAACCGGGACAGGGGGCGACGAGCAGTACTTC. It encodes CASSQKKTGTGGDEQYF.

The rearrangement uses TRBV27 and TRBJ2-1, with 8 bases fitting TRBD2. Germline trimming cut 4 bases from V and 3 bases from J; bases unmatched to any gene: 2. Germline assignment: CDR1 MNHEY and CDR2 SMNVEV (reference sequence). The CDR3 is made up of 14 amino acids. The CDR3 here is CASSSGTSYNEQFF. Here the CDR3 DNA reads TGTGCCAGCAGTTCCGGGACTAGCTACAATGAGCAGTTCTTC.

J is TRBJ2-7 and V is TRBV5-1; 8 bases fit TRBD2. V lost 5 bases, J lost 1 base, and 8 bases stayed unmatched. Germline lookup yields CDR1 SGHRS and CDR2 YFSETQ. This CDR3 spans 15 amino acids. In DNA, the CDR3 is TGCGCCAGCAGTTTAAGGACTAGCCCTTCCTACGAGCAGTACTTC. This gives the protein CASSLRTSPSYEQYF.

V usage is TRBV5-1 and J usage is TRBJ2-1; 13 nucleotides align to TRBD2. This CDR3 has 15 amino acids. V gave up 4 bases and J gave up 8 bases; unmatched junction bases: 6. Looked up from germline, CDR1 is SGHRS and CDR2 is YFSETQ. CDR3 nucleotide sequence: TGCGCCAGCAGCAAACTAGCGGGAGGGGTAGATGAGCAGTTCTTC. The encoded protein is CASSKLAGGVDEQFF.

CDR3 sequence (DNA): TGTGCCAGCAGCCAAGATATCCAGACAGGCCGTTCACCCCTCCACTTT. The encoded protein is CASSQDIQTGRSPLHF. This chain uses TRBV4-2 with TRBJ1-6, with a tentative D call TRBD1 (6 bases). The CDR3 runs to 16 residues. CDR1 LGHNA and CDR2 YNFKEQ come from the germline V gene. The V gene lost 0 bases and the J gene lost 9 bases, with 15 bases spanning the gap.

This chain connects TRBV2 to TRBJ2-1, with TRBD2 identical over 12 bases. The germline CDR1 and CDR2 sequences are SNHLY and FYNNEI. The junction had 3 bases not matched to a gene; V was cut back by 8 bases and J by 4 bases. The CDR3 extends over 14 amino acids. The CDR3: CASRTSGRYNEQFF. DNA of the CDR3: TGTGCCAGCCGAACTAGCGGGAGGTACAATGAGCAGTTCTTC.

The CDR3, as DNA: TGTGCCAGCAGTTTAGACAGGAACACCGGGGAGCTGTTTTTT. This sequence encodes CASSLDRNTGELFF. The chain combines TRBV2 with TRBJ2-2, with a weak D call TRBD1 (5 bases). CDR1 is SNHLY, CDR2 FYNNEI, per germline. This CDR3 has 14 amino acids. The germline V and J ends were trimmed by 5 bases and 1 base, with 8 bases remaining between them.

CDR3 DNA sequence: TGTGCCAGCAGTGAACAGGGGGGCACTAATGAAAAACTGTTTTTT. Protein product: CASSEQGGTNEKLFF. The gene calls are TRBV2 and TRBJ1-4, with 7 positions matching TRBD1. Germline CDR1 reads SNHLY; CDR2 reads FYNNEI. The CDR3 totals 15 residues. J was trimmed by 2 bases and V by 2 bases; bases with no gene match: 2.

The CDR3 region has the DNA TGTGCCAGCAGCGTATCTGCGGGAGAAACCTACGAGCAGTACTTC. It encodes CASSVSAGETYEQYF. V gene TRBV9 combines with J gene TRBJ2-7, with 7 positions matching TRBD2. Germline CDR1 reads SGDLS; CDR2 reads YYNGEE. The CDR3 sequence is 15 residues long. The junction had 6 bases not matched to a gene; V was cut back by 1 base and J by 2 bases.

The chain has TRBV6-5 and TRBJ1-2, with D tentatively TRBD1 (5 bases). This CDR3 comprises 12 residues. With 7 bases removed from V and 2 bases from J, the gap between germline ends came to 8 bases. The germline CDR1 and CDR2 sequences are MNHEY and SVGAGI. The CDR3 sequence: CASKTENYGYTF. CDR3 in DNA: TGTGCCAGCAAGACAGAAAACTATGGCTACACCTTC.

The gene calls are TRBV10-3 and TRBJ2-7, with D possibly being TRBD1 or TRBD2 (5 bases each). This CDR3 has 13 residues. Germline loops: CDR1 ENHRY, CDR2 SYGVKD. Deletions cut 6 bases from V and 7 bases from J, with 16 bases between. CDR3 sequence reads: CAIRGTGLGEQYF. In DNA, the CDR3 is TGTGCCATCAGGGGGACGGGCCTGGGAGAGCAGTACTTC.